This T cell receptor (beta chain) was found in a study of immune evolution from preneoplasia to lung adenocarcinoma. Whole-study findings and limits: From normal lung to invasive adenocarcinoma, top clone frequencies appeared to decrease. Normal lung had highest clonality; later lesions appeared denser, more diverse.

The germline gives CDR1 LNHDA, CDR2 SQIVND (reference sequence). The CDR3 has 13 residues. The V and J ends lost 4 bases and 0 bases respectively, with 4 bases between them. A remark on this clone: Its antigen is not known.

Each case's diagnosis was confirmed by two pathologists on H&E. The protocol was immunoSEQ multiplex PCR, while the TCRdb copy is restricted to in-frame clones and leaves out a portion. The sample yields 3,000 or so clones, about nine tenths seen once. Sequenced input: FFPE adjacent normal lung tissue. V is TRBV19 and J is TRBJ1-5; no reliable D call. The clonotype originates from a person aged 60-80 years with lung adenocarcinoma. CDR3 nucleotide sequence: TGTGCCAGTAGTACCAATAGCAATCAGCCCCAGCATTTT. Translating gives CASSTNSNQPQHF.